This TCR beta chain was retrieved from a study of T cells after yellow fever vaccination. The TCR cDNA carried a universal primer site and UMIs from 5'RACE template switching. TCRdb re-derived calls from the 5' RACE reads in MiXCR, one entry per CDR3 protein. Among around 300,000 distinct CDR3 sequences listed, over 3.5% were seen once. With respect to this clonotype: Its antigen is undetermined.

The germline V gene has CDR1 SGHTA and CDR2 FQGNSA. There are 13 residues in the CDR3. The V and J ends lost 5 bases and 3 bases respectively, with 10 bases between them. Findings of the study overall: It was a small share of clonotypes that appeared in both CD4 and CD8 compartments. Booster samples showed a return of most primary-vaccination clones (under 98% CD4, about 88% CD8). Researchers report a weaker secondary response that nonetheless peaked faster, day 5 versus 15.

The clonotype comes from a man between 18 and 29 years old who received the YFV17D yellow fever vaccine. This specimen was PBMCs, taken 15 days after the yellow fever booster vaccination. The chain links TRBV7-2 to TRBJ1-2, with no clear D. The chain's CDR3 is CASSPTLYYGYTF. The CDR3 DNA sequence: TGTGCCAGCAGCCCTACACTATACTATGGCTACACCTTC.